Below, one T cell receptor (beta chain) is given with its context. Libraries were prepared by immunoSEQ multiplex PCR; TCRdb keeps only in-frame clonotypes and omits some of them. The sample consists of more than 60,000 clones, more than 75% of them appearing once. Per germline, CDR1 SGDLS and CDR2 YYNGEE. The CDR3 has 14 amino acids. V was shortened by 0 bases and J by 2 bases, with 9 bases between the two germline ends. This sample was included in a study of glioma-infiltrating T cells after dendritic cell vaccination. The material was blood, obtained before dendritic cell vaccination. The TCR was taken from a human donor with glioblastoma. The chain uses TRBV9 and TRBJ2-7; D not resolved. The CDR3 coding sequence is TGTGCCAGCAGCGTAGGAGTTACAGCCTACGAGCAGTACTTC. Encoded protein: CASSVGVTAYEQYF.